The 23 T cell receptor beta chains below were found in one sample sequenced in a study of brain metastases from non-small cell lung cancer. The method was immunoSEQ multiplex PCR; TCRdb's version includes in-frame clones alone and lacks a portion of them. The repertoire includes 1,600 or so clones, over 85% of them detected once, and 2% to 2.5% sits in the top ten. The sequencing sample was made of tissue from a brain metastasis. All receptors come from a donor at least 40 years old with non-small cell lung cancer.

The CDR3 loop reads CASGLGETQYF. CDR3 nucleotides: TGTGCTAGTGGTTTGGGAGAGACCCAGTACTTC. This chain uses TRBV12-5 with TRBJ2-5; no reliable D call. Trimming removed 1 base at V and 4 bases at J, with 1 base between. The germline V gene encodes CDR1 LGHNT and CDR2 FRNRAP. The CDR3 loop spans 11 amino acids.

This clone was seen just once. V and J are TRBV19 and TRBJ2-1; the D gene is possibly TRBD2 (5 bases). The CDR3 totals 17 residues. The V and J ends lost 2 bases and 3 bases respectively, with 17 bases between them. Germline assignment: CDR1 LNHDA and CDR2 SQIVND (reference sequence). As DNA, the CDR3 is TGTGCCAGTAGTATATCCGTTGGGAGAACCTACTACAATGAGCAGTTCTTC. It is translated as CASSISVGRTYYNEQFF.

CDR3 in amino acids: CASSLAGGTYPYEQYF. CDR3 coding DNA: TGCGCCAGCAGCTTGGCTGGGGGGACCTATCCCTACGAGCAGTACTTC. This chain links TRBV5-1 with TRBJ2-7; D may be TRBD2 (6 bases). V was trimmed by 0 bases and J by 2 bases, leaving 15 bases between them. Germline V gene lookup returns CDR1 SGHRS and CDR2 YFSETQ. The CDR3 is 16 residues long. The entire variable domain, with the rest obtained from reference TRBV5-1 and TRBJ2-7, is as follows: KAGVTQTPRYLIKTRGQQVTLSCSPISGHRSVSWYQQTPGQGLQFLFEYFSETQRNKGNFPGRFSGRQFSNSRSEMNVSTLELGDSALYLCASSLAGGTYPYEQYFGPGTRLTVT.

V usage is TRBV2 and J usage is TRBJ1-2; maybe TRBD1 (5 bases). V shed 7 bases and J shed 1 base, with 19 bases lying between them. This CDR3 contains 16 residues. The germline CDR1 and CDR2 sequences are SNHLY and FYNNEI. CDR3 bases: TGTGCCAGCACCAACCCTGTCGACGGGGGTAACTATGGCTACACCTTC. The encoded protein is CASTNPVDGGNYGYTF.

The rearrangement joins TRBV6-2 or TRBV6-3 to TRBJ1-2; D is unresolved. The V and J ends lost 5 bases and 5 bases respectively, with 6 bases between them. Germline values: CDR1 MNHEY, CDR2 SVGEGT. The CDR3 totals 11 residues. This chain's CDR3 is CASSIYYGYTF. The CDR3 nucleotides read TGTGCCAGCAGTATTTATTATGGCTACACCTTC.

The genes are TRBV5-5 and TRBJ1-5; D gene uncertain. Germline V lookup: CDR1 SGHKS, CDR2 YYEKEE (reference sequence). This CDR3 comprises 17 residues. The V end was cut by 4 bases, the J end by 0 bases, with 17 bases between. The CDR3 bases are TGTGCCAGCAGCCTGGGGTCCCCCCTCTATAGCAATCAGCCCCAGCATTTT. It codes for CASSLGSPLYSNQPQHF.

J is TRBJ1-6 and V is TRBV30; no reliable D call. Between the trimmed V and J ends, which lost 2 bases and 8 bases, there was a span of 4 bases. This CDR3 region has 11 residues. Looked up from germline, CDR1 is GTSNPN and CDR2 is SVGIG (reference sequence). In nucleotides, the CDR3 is TGTGCCTGGAGTCGGGATTCACCCCTCCACTTT. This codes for CAWSRDSPLHF.

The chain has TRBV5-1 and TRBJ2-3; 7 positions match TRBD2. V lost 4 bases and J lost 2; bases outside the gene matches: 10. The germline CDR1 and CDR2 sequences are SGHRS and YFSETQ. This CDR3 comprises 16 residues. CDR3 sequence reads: CASSTGLGGDTDTQYF. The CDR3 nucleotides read TGCGCCAGCAGCACCGGACTGGGGGGGGACACAGATACGCAGTATTTT.

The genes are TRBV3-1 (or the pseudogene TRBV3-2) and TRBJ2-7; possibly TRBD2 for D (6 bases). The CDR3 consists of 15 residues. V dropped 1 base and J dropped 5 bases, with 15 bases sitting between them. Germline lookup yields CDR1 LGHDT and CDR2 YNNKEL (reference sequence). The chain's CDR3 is CASSQGQEGLDEQYF. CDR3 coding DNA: TGTGCCAGCAGCCAAGGGCAGGAGGGCCTCGACGAGCAGTACTTC.

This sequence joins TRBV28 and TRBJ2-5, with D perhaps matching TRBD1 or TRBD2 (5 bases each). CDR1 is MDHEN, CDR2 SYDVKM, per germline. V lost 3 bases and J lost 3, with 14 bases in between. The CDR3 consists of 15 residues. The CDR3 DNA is TGTGCCAGCAGTTTTTACGGGACGTTGAAAGAGACCCAGTACTTC. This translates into CASSFYGTLKETQYF.

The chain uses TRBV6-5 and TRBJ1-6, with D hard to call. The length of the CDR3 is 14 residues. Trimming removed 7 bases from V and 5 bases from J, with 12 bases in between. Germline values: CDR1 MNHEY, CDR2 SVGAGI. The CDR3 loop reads CASNYNRNNSPLHF. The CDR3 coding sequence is TGTGCCAGCAATTATAACAGAAATAATTCACCCCTCCACTTT.

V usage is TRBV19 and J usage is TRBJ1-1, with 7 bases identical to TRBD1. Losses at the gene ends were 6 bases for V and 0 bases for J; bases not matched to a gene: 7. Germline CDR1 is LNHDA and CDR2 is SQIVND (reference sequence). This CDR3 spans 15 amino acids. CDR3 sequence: CASREGATMNTEAFF. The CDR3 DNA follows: TGTGCCAGTAGGGAGGGGGCGACGATGAACACTGAAGCTTTCTTT.

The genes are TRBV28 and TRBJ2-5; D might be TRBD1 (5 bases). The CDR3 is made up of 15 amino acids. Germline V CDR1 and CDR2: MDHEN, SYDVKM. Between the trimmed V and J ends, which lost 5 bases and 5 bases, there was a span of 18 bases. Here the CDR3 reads CASSPGQGLLETQYF. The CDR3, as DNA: TGTGCCAGCAGTCCCGGGCAGGGCCTCTTGGAGACCCAGTACTTC.

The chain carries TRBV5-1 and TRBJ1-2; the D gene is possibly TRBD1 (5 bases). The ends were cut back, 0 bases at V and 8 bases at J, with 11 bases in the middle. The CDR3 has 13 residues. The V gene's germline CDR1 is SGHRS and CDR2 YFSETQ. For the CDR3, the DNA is TGCGCCAGCAGCTTGGATGGGGGACGCGGCTACACCTTC. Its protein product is CASSLDGGRGYTF.

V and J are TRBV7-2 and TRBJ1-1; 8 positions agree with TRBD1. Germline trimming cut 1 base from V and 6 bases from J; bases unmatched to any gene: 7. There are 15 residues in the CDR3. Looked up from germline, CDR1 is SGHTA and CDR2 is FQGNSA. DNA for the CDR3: TGTGCCAGCAGCTTAGATTCAGGGGGCGCGGCTGAAGCTTTCTTT. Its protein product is CASSLDSGGAAEAFF.

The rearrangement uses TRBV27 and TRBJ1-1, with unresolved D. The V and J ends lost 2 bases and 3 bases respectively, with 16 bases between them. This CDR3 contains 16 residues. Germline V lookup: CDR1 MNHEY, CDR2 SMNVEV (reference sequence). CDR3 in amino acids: CASSLQADPTYTEAFF. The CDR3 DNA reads TGTGCCAGCAGTTTACAGGCAGATCCGACCTACACTGAAGCTTTCTTT.

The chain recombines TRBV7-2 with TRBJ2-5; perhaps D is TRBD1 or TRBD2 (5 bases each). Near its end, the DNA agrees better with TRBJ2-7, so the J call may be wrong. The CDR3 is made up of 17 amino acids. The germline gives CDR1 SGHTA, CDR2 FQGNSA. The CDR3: CASSLATAGTHPNEQYF. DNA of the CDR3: TGTGCCAGCAGCTTAGCGACGGCAGGGACCCACCCGAACGAGCAGTACTTC.

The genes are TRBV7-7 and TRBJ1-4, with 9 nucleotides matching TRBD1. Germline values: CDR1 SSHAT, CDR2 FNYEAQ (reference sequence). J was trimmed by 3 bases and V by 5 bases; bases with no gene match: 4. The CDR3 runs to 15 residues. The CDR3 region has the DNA TGTGCCAGCAGCCTCAGACAGGGGGCTAATGAAAAACTGTTTTTT. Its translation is CASSLRQGANEKLFF.

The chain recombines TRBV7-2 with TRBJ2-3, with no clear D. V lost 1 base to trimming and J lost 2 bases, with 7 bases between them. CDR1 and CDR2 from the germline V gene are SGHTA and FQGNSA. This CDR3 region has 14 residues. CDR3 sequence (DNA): TGTGCCAGCAGCTTAGAAGACACCACAGATACGCAGTATTTT. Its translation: CASSLEDTTDTQYF.

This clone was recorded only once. The CDR3 DNA is TGTGCCAGCTCACCACCATCGCGGGGAGGGTTATCTGGCTACACCTTC. Its protein product is CASSPPSRGGLSGYTF. The rearrangement uses TRBV18 and TRBJ1-2; D is unresolved. Germline V gene sequence: CDR1 KGHSH, CDR2 LQKENI. This CDR3 spans 16 amino acids. The V end was cut by 0 bases, the J end by 7 bases, with 18 bases between.

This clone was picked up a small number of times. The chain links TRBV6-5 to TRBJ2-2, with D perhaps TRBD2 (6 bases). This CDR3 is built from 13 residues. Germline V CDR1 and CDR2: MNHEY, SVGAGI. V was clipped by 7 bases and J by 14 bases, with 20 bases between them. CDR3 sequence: CASTDPPGVELFF. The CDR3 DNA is TGTGCCAGCACCGATCCACCGGGGGTCGAACTGTTTTTT.

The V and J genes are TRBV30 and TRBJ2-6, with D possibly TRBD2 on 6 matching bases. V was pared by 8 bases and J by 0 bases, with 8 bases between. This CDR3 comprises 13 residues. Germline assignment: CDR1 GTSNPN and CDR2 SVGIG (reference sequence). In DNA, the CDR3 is TGTGCCCTGGAGGGCTCTGGGGCCAACGTCCTGACTTTC. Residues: CALEGSGANVLTF.

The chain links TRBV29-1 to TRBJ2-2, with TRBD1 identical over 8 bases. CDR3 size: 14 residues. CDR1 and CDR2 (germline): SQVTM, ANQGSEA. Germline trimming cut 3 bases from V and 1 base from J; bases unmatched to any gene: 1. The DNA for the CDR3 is TGCAGCGTTGAGGGACAGGTGAACACCGGGGAGCTGTTTTTT. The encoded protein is CSVEGQVNTGELFF.